The 3 T cell receptor beta chains below come from one sample, sequenced in a study of T cell responses to AZD1222 COVID-19 vaccine. Assay: immunoSEQ multiplex PCR; the TCRdb copy retains only in-frame clones and omits some. The sample lists about 120,000 clones; roughly 85% were seen once. This specimen consisted of peripheral blood, obtained on day 0 of MenACWY control vaccination. The receptor source for this set is an adult in good health.

A single count supports this clone. The chain combines TRBV7-2 with TRBJ2-1, with D possibly called TRBD1 or TRBD2 (5 bases each). V lost 1 base and J lost 7, with 14 bases in between. Germline V gene lookup returns CDR1 SGHTA and CDR2 FQGNSA. This CDR3 has 15 residues. The CDR3 DNA is TGTGCCAGCAGCTTAGGGACAACCGGGGATAATGAGCAGTTCTTC. Amino acids: CASSLGTTGDNEQFF.

The chain recombines TRBV15 with TRBJ1-1; 8 bases agree with TRBD1. Germline lookup yields CDR1 LNHNV and CDR2 YYDKDF (reference sequence). The junction had 9 bases not matched to a gene; V was cut back by 2 bases and J by 1 base. The CDR3 is made up of 17 amino acids. The CDR3 protein is CATSRLDRGRGNTEAFF. The CDR3 coding sequence is TGTGCCACCAGCAGACTAGACAGGGGCCGGGGGAACACTGAAGCTTTCTTT.

J is TRBJ2-3 and V is TRBV7-9; maybe TRBD2 (6 bases). CDR3 length: 16 residues. Between the trimmed V and J ends, which lost 2 bases and 0 bases, there was a span of 12 bases. Germline V gene lookup returns CDR1 SEHNR and CDR2 FQNEAQ (reference sequence). In nucleotides, the CDR3 is TGTGCCAGCAGCTTATTCAGCGGGTCTAGCACAGATACGCAGTATTTT. Protein product: CASSLFSGSSTDTQYF.